These 22 T cell receptor beta chains came from one sample sequenced in a study of blood T cell repertoires in COVID-19. TCRdb keeps only in-frame clones here, not all; method: immunoSEQ multiplex PCR. The sample shows some 150,000 clones, approximately 86% of them seen only once. Sequencing was done on a sample of peripheral blood. The source is a woman between 55 and 75 years old with acute or convalescent COVID-19.

V gene TRBV19 combines with J gene TRBJ2-1; 8 bases match TRBD2. The V gene end was trimmed by 1 base and the J gene end by 1 base; junction bases not matched to a gene: 9. CDR1 LNHDA and CDR2 SQIVND come from the germline V gene (reference sequence). The CDR3 is made up of 18 amino acids. CDR3 sequence (DNA): TGTGCCAGTAGTATAGGTTTAACTAGCGGTCTTTCCTACAATGAGCAGTTCTTC. Protein product: CASSIGLTSGLSYNEQFF.

In this sample, this clone turned up a few times. This chain joins TRBV5-5 and TRBJ1-3; TRBD1 matches 8 bases. CDR1 is SGHKS and CDR2 is YYEKEE in the germline V gene (reference sequence). The CDR3 totals 17 residues. The V and J ends lost 2 bases and 7 bases, in that order; junction bases with no gene match: 14. In DNA form, the CDR3 reads TGTGCCAGCAGCTTCTTCACAAGGACAGGGAACCGGAACACCATATATTTT. Its protein is CASSFFTRTGNRNTIYF.

This rearrangement joins TRBV6-2 or TRBV6-3 to TRBJ1-1; 7 nucleotides match TRBD1. Germline V gene data show CDR1 as MNHEY and CDR2 as SVGEGT. This CDR3 contains 11 residues. J was trimmed by 11 bases and V by 3 bases; bases with no gene match: 3. The CDR3 bases are TGTGCCAGCAGTTATATGGACAGGGCTTTCTTT. This gives the protein CASSYMDRAFF.

The rearrangement links TRBV19 to TRBJ1-2; D is unresolved. The germline V gene has CDR1 LNHDA and CDR2 SQIVND (reference sequence). V was cut by 7 bases and J by 6 bases, with 15 bases left in between. The CDR3 is made up of 13 amino acids. The CDR3 sequence: CASKREVYHGYTF. CDR3 nucleotides: TGTGCCAGTAAGAGGGAGGTTTACCATGGCTACACCTTC.

The CDR3 nucleotides are TGTGCCAGCAGCTCTTTCCAGGGAACCGGGGAGCTGTTTTTT. Encoded protein: CASSSFQGTGELFF. The rearrangement joins TRBV11-3 to TRBJ2-2, with TRBD1 as a possible D gene (5 bases). In germline, CDR1 is SGHNT, CDR2 YENEEA. V lost 4 bases to trimming and J lost 5 bases, with 11 bases between them. The CDR3 consists of 14 residues.

J is TRBJ2-3 and V is TRBV30; TRBD1 matches at 11 bases. The CDR3 runs 15 residues. CDR1 and CDR2 from the germline V gene are GTSNPN and SVGIG (reference sequence). The V and J ends lost 2 bases and 3 bases, in that order; junction bases with no gene match: 4. This CDR3 reads CAWSSGTGGTDTQYF. The CDR3 DNA is TGTGCCTGGAGTTCCGGGACAGGGGGTACAGATACGCAGTATTTT.

The chain joins TRBV30 to TRBJ2-6; 7 nucleotides align to TRBD1. Unmatched junction bases numbered 15, after V lost 2 bases and J lost 2 bases. CDR3 size: 19 residues. Looked up from germline, CDR1 is GTSNPN and CDR2 is SVGIG (reference sequence). The CDR3 DNA reads as TGTGCCTGGAGTCAGAAATTAAGACAGGGTTTGGCTGGGGCCAACGTCCTGACTTTC. This gives the protein CAWSQKLRQGLAGANVLTF.

V usage is TRBV5-1 and J usage is TRBJ1-2; 7 bases match TRBD1. CDR1 SGHRS and CDR2 YFSETQ come from the germline V gene. The length of the CDR3 is 15 residues. J lost 6 bases, V lost 4 bases, and 12 bases had no gene match. CDR3 bases: TGCGCCAGCAGCAATACAGGGGTTGTACCGCATGGCTACACCTTC. Amino acids: CASSNTGVVPHGYTF.

The chain couples TRBV20-1 to TRBJ1-1; possible D gene TRBD1, 5 bases. CDR3 length: 11 residues. Germline V gene data show CDR1 as DFQATT and CDR2 as SNEGSKA (reference sequence). The germline V and J ends were trimmed by 6 bases and 3 bases, with 8 bases remaining between them. The CDR3 sequence is CSARGDTEAFF. The CDR3 DNA reads TGCAGTGCAAGGGGTGACACTGAAGCTTTCTTT.

The genes are TRBV7-2 and TRBJ1-4; 10 bases match TRBD1. Trimming removed 3 bases from V and 7 bases from J; junction bases left unmatched: 5. Germline V gene sequence: CDR1 SGHTA, CDR2 FQGNSA. The CDR3 runs to 15 residues. This chain's CDR3 is CASSFRTGGSEKLFF. The CDR3 nucleotides are TGTGCCAGCAGCTTCCGGACAGGGGGAAGTGAAAAACTGTTTTTT.

V gene TRBV27 combines with J gene TRBJ1-4; TRBD1 matches at 7 bases. Germline V gene lookup returns CDR1 MNHEY and CDR2 SMNVEV (reference sequence). J lost 6 bases, V lost 6 bases, and 7 bases had no gene match. CDR3 length equals 14 residues. CDR3 protein: CASRGTGEYEKLFF. The CDR3 DNA follows: TGTGCCAGCAGGGGAACAGGGGAGTATGAAAAACTGTTTTTT.

The V gene is TRBV4-1, the J gene TRBJ2-3; maybe TRBD2 (7 bases). The CDR3 has 16 residues. The ends were cut back, 1 base at V and 6 bases at J, with 17 bases in the middle. CDR1 and CDR2 from the germline V gene are MGHRA and YSYEKL. Here the CDR3 reads CASSQVGRGGLDTQYF. DNA of the CDR3: TGCGCCAGCAGCCAAGTAGGTAGGGGGGGCCTTGATACGCAGTATTTT.

The genes are TRBV5-1 and TRBJ1-5; 9 positions match TRBD1. CDR3 length: 15 residues. V shed 1 base and J 4 bases; nucleotides not matched to a gene: 3. Per the germline V gene, CDR1 is SGHRS and CDR2 is YFSETQ. CDR3 loop: CASSLSGQGNQPQHF. For the CDR3, the DNA is TGCGCCAGCAGCTTGTCGGGACAGGGAAATCAGCCCCAGCATTTT.

This chain links TRBV5-1 with TRBJ1-1; TRBD1 matches 9 bases. Germline CDR1 is SGHRS and CDR2 is YFSETQ. Unmatched junction bases numbered 4, after V lost 2 bases and J lost 2 bases. This CDR3 comprises 15 residues. CDR3 nucleotide sequence: TGCGCCAGCAGCTTCCCGGGACAGGGTAACACTGAAGCTTTCTTT. Protein sequence: CASSFPGQGNTEAFF.

V gene TRBV15 combines with J gene TRBJ2-7; TRBD1 matches at 7 bases. V trimming: 5 bases; J trimming: 4 bases; junction bases outside the gene matches: 5. From germline, CDR1 is LNHNV and CDR2 YYDKDF (reference sequence). This CDR3 is built from 13 residues. CDR3 sequence (DNA): TGTGCCACCAGCGGGGGACAGTGGTACGAGCAGTACTTC. Translation: CATSGGQWYEQYF.

The J gene is TRBJ1-6, the V gene TRBV25-1; D gene ambiguous. The germline gives CDR1 MGHDK, CDR2 SYGVNS. Trimming removed 5 bases at V and 7 bases at J, with 6 bases between. The CDR3 totals 12 residues. The CDR3 nucleotides read TGTGCCAGCAGTATCGGGAATTCACCCCTCCACTTT. Residues: CASSIGNSPLHF.

The gene calls are TRBV10-3 and TRBJ1-5; D remains unclear. The V gene's germline CDR1 is ENHRY and CDR2 SYGVKD. Trimming removed 0 bases from V and 6 bases from J, with 6 bases in between. The CDR3 totals 13 residues. CDR3 loop: CAISESKSQPQHF. The CDR3 DNA reads TGTGCCATCAGTGAGTCGAAGAGTCAGCCCCAGCATTTT.

The chain carries TRBV19 and TRBJ1-6; a possible D gene is TRBD1 (5 bases). CDR1 is LNHDA, CDR2 SQIVND, per germline (reference sequence). V was cut by 0 bases and J by 9 bases, with 12 bases left in between. This CDR3 contains 15 residues. The CDR3 region is CASSIDLVGGSPLHF. The CDR3 nucleotides are TGTGCCAGTAGTATAGACCTCGTCGGGGGTTCACCCCTCCACTTT.

This clone was observed a handful of times. This sequence joins TRBV29-1 and TRBJ1-5, with a possible D match to TRBD1 (5 bases). Trimming removed 6 bases at V and 4 bases at J, with 28 bases between. The CDR3 totals 18 residues. Germline V gene lookup returns CDR1 SQVTM and CDR2 ANQGSEA. The CDR3 is CSVRGRDGKVLGNQPQHF. The CDR3 DNA reads TGCAGCGTGAGAGGGAGGGACGGGAAAGTCCTGGGGAATCAGCCCCAGCATTTT.

The chain has TRBV9 and TRBJ2-1, with D possibly matching TRBD1 (5 bases). CDR1 is SGDLS, CDR2 YYNGEE, per germline. V shed 0 bases and J shed 14 bases, with 15 bases lying between them. The CDR3 contains 13 residues. Written as DNA, the CDR3 is TGTGCCAGCAGCGTAGTGGCCACCGCACAGGAGTTCTTC. It specifies CASSVVATAQEFF. Full variable domain (remainder filled in from reference TRBV9 and TRBJ2-1): DSGVTQTPKHLITATGQRVTLRCSPRSGDLSVYWYQQSLDQGLQFLIQYYNGEERAKGNILERFSAQQFPDLHSELNLSSLELGDSALYFCASSVVATAQEFFGPGTRLTVL.

The chain has TRBV7-6 and TRBJ1-1, with 10 bases lining up with TRBD1. The V and J ends lost 4 bases and 0 bases, in that order; junction bases with no gene match: 2. The CDR3 is 15 residues long. CDR1 is SGHVS, CDR2 FNYEAQ, per germline. The CDR3 nucleotides read TGTGCCAGCAGCTCGGGACAGGGGTTGAACACTGAAGCTTTCTTT. It is translated as CASSSGQGLNTEAFF.

V is TRBV7-6 and J is TRBJ2-2; 9 bases align to TRBD1. The CDR3 loop spans 14 amino acids. V trimming: 6 bases; J trimming: 6 bases; junction bases outside the gene matches: 5. Germline V gene lookup returns CDR1 SGHVS and CDR2 FNYEAQ. CDR3 region: CASRRRQGAGELFF. The CDR3 region has the DNA TGTGCCAGCAGGCGGCGACAGGGGGCCGGGGAGCTGTTTTTT.